This entry lists 22 T cell receptor beta chains sequenced from one sample in a study of cytomegalovirus exposure and HLA in healthy donors (dated by TCRdb to 2016 to 2017). Library construction relied on the immunoSEQ multiplex PCR assay. A mixture of 60 forward primers for TCR Vbeta segments and 13 reverse primers for TCR Jbeta segments was used in the multiplex PCR. Held by TCRdb, this immuneACCESS table contains in-frame sequences only and omits some clones. Under half of the omission traces to an unresolved V gene where checked; the cause of the rest is unknown. The sample has about 160,000 clones on record, around 85% of them singletons. Together, the top ten hold more than 4% of the sample. The sequencing input was PBMCs. The receptors shown here come from a man in his forties in good health and CMV-seronegative.

In this sample, this clone turned up once. The chain couples TRBV29-1 to TRBJ2-1; the D gene is possibly TRBD1 (6 bases). Germline V gene sequence: CDR1 SQVTM, CDR2 ANQGSEA. V was pared by 7 bases and J by 7 bases, with 11 bases between. The CDR3 sequence is 11 residues long. The CDR3 region has the DNA TGCAGCGGGCGAAGGGGGAATGAGCAGTTCTTC. Translating it yields CSGRRGNEQFF.

This clone showed up just once. At the DNA level, this CDR3 is encoded by other sequences in the same sample as well. The chain couples TRBV6-5 to TRBJ1-2; D remains ambiguous. CDR3 length equals 12 residues. The V gene's germline CDR1 is MNHEY and CDR2 SVGAGI. Trimming left V 5 bases short and J 8 bases short, with 12 bases between. This CDR3 is CASSPPGGGYTF. CDR3 nucleotides: TGTGCCAGCAGTCCACCAGGTGGGGGCTACACCTTC.

V gene TRBV6-6 combines with J gene TRBJ1-1; D uncertain. CDR1 MNHNY and CDR2 SVGAGI come from the germline V gene (reference sequence). The CDR3 has 15 residues. The V end lost 7 bases, the J end lost 1 base, and 16 bases lay between the germline ends. The CDR3 DNA follows: TGTGCCAGCAAAGACCTCAAGCGGGCGAACACTGAAGCTTTCTTT. Amino acid sequence: CASKDLKRANTEAFF.

This chain joins TRBV27 and TRBJ2-1; 11 positions agree with TRBD2. V shed 1 base, J shed 5 bases, and the junction held 13 bases outside the gene matches. Germline V gives CDR1 MNHEY, CDR2 SMNVEV (reference sequence). The CDR3 length is 19 residues. The CDR3 sequence: CASSLYWTSGFRANNEQFF. In nucleotides, the CDR3 is TGTGCCAGCAGTTTATATTGGACTAGCGGGTTTAGGGCTAACAATGAGCAGTTCTTC.

The chain links TRBV6-4 to TRBJ2-2; D might be TRBD2 (7 bases). The V and J ends lost 5 bases and 5 bases respectively, with 27 bases between them. This CDR3 is built from 19 residues. From germline, CDR1 is MRHNA and CDR2 SNTAGT. The chain's CDR3 is CASSLLSRGGERGTGELFF. CDR3 in DNA: TGTGCCAGCAGTCTTCTGTCGAGGGGGGGGGAAAGGGGGACCGGGGAGCTGTTTTTT.

The chain uses TRBV19 and TRBJ2-5, with D unresolved. The ends were cut back, 5 bases at V and 2 bases at J, with 9 bases in the middle. The CDR3 is 13 residues long. The germline CDR1 and CDR2 sequences are LNHDA and SQIVND (reference sequence). This CDR3 is CASSSNLQETQYF. The CDR3 DNA reads as TGTGCCAGTAGTTCCAACTTACAAGAGACCCAGTACTTC.

The genes are TRBV7-2 and TRBJ2-3; 12 bases line up with TRBD2. V lost 5 bases and J lost 0; bases outside the gene matches: 3. The CDR3 contains 16 residues. The germline V gene has CDR1 SGHTA and CDR2 FQGNSA. CDR3 amino acids: CASSPGLAGSTDTQYF. The CDR3 region has the DNA TGTGCCAGCAGCCCCGGACTAGCGGGGAGCACAGATACGCAGTATTTT.

The chain employs TRBV6-1 and TRBJ1-2; D uncertain. This CDR3 region has 13 residues. The germline V gene encodes CDR1 MNHNS and CDR2 SASEGT. V was trimmed by 1 base and J by 2 bases, leaving 5 bases between them. The DNA of the CDR3 is TGTGCCAGCAGTGAAGACAGAAACTATGGCTACACCTTC. Residues: CASSEDRNYGYTF.

The J gene is TRBJ1-5, the V gene TRBV30; a possible D gene is TRBD1 (5 bases). This CDR3 is built from 13 residues. With 4 bases removed from V and 6 bases from J, the gap between germline ends came to 13 bases. The germline V gene encodes CDR1 GTSNPN and CDR2 SVGIG (reference sequence). The CDR3 protein is CAWTPPGGQPQHF. DNA of the CDR3: TGTGCCTGGACCCCTCCGGGGGGTCAGCCCCAGCATTTT.

The rearrangement joins TRBV4-3 to TRBJ1-6; D might be TRBD1 (5 bases). The CDR3 has 18 residues. V was clipped by 2 bases and J by 8 bases, with 22 bases between them. Germline V gives CDR1 LGHNA, CDR2 YSLEER. The CDR3 DNA is TGCGCCAGCAGCCAAACCTCGGGACTCGCCTTAATTGATTCACCCCTCCACTTT. Protein sequence: CASSQTSGLALIDSPLHF.

This clone occurred a few times. The chain couples TRBV19 to TRBJ1-4, with TRBD1 matching 7 bases. Per the germline V gene, CDR1 is LNHDA and CDR2 is SQIVND (reference sequence). The V gene end was trimmed by 3 bases and the J gene end by 4 bases; junction bases not matched to a gene: 8. The CDR3 has 16 residues. CDR3 sequence (DNA): TGTGCCAGTAGTATCCCGGGACAGAGGCATAATGAAAAACTGTTTTTT. Its protein is CASSIPGQRHNEKLFF.

In this sample, this clone turned up once. The chain uses TRBV19 and TRBJ2-2; 11 positions match TRBD2. CDR3 size: 16 residues. Losses at the gene ends were 8 bases for V and 2 bases for J; bases not matched to a gene: 7. Germline V gives CDR1 LNHDA, CDR2 SQIVND (reference sequence). Here the CDR3 reads CASAPGLAANTGELFF. The CDR3 DNA is TGTGCCAGTGCTCCGGGACTAGCGGCTAACACCGGGGAGCTGTTTTTT.

The V call is TRBV18, the J call TRBJ2-2; D not certain. V was cut by 3 bases and J by 5 bases, with 4 bases left in between. From germline, CDR1 is KGHSH and CDR2 LQKENI. CDR3 length: 12 amino acids. This CDR3 is CASSPGTGELFF. CDR3 nucleotide sequence: TGTGCCAGCTCACCCGGGACCGGGGAGCTGTTTTTT.

This chain connects TRBV15 to TRBJ2-1; no clear D gene. The V gene lost 0 bases and the J gene lost 10 bases, with 7 bases spanning the gap. CDR1 and CDR2 from the germline V gene are LNHNV and YYDKDF (reference sequence). The CDR3 has 12 residues. CDR3 nucleotide sequence: TGTGCCACCAGCAGAGATCTAGTCGAGCAGTTCTTC. Amino acid sequence: CATSRDLVEQFF.

V usage is TRBV2 and J usage is TRBJ1-6, with D maybe TRBD1 (5 bases). The CDR3 runs 15 residues. Germline assignment: CDR1 SNHLY and CDR2 FYNNEI. V shed 6 bases and J shed 8 bases, with 17 bases lying between them. For the CDR3, the DNA is TGTGCCAGCAGCCCCACAGGCAGTGGTTATTCACCCCTCCACTTT. It translates to CASSPTGSGYSPLHF.

This chain connects TRBV5-1 to TRBJ2-5; D ambiguous. This CDR3 is built from 13 residues. The germline V gene encodes CDR1 SGHRS and CDR2 YFSETQ. V lost 2 bases and J lost 0, with 5 bases in between. The CDR3: CASSLLDQETQYF. CDR3 DNA: TGCGCCAGCAGCTTACTGGACCAAGAGACCCAGTACTTC. The full variable domain, in which reference TRBV5-1 and TRBJ2-5 provide the parts outside the CDR3, is KAGVTQTPRYLIKTRGQQVTLSCSPISGHRSVSWYQQTPGQGLQFLFEYFSETQRNKGNFPGRFSGRQFSNSRSEMNVSTLELGDSALYLCASSLLDQETQYFGPGTRLLVL.

This chain uses TRBV29-1 with TRBJ2-7; TRBD2 is a possible D gene (5 bases). This CDR3 comprises 12 residues. Germline CDR1 SQVTM, CDR2 ANQGSEA. With 6 bases removed from V and 2 bases from J, the gap between germline ends came to 11 bases. CDR3 DNA sequence: TGCAGCGTCAGGACTCATACCTACGAGCAGTACTTC. This gives the protein CSVRTHTYEQYF.

The V gene is TRBV4-1, the J gene TRBJ1-6; D unclear. Germline CDR1 and CDR2: MGHRA and YSYEKL. The V gene lost 1 base and the J gene lost 0 bases, with 10 bases spanning the gap. The CDR3 is 17 amino acids. The CDR3 coding sequence is TGCGCCAGCAGCCAAGCGGTGATCTCCTCCTATAATTCACCCCTCCACTTT. This gives the protein CASSQAVISSYNSPLHF.

V and J are TRBV30 and TRBJ1-1, with TRBD1 identical over 8 bases. Germline values: CDR1 GTSNPN, CDR2 SVGIG (reference sequence). The V and J ends lost 1 base and 0 bases, in that order; junction bases with no gene match: 4. The CDR3 covers 15 residues. The chain's CDR3 is CAWSAGTGMNTEAFF. The CDR3 DNA is TGTGCCTGGAGTGCCGGGACAGGAATGAACACTGAAGCTTTCTTT.

The rearrangement joins TRBV7-9 to TRBJ1-1; D is ambiguous. The CDR3 contains 13 residues. Germline assignment: CDR1 SEHNR and CDR2 FQNEAQ (reference sequence). Trimming removed 7 bases from V and 7 bases from J, with 16 bases in between. The CDR3: CASTLIWEGEAFF. The CDR3 bases are TGTGCCAGCACCCTAATCTGGGAGGGTGAAGCTTTCTTT.

The chain links TRBV4-2 to TRBJ2-3, with D tentatively TRBD1 (5 bases). Germline CDR1 and CDR2: LGHNA and YNFKEQ. The CDR3 is made up of 16 amino acids. Trimming cost V 4 bases and J 3 bases, with 17 bases left between them. The CDR3 loop is CASSPDQGLLTDTQYF. Written as DNA, the CDR3 is TGTGCCAGCAGCCCAGATCAGGGCCTATTGACAGATACGCAGTATTTT.

A note on this clone: This sample also contains other DNA sequences that code for the same CDR3. This chain's CDR3 is CASSPTGYEQYF. CDR3 in DNA: TGTGCCAGCAGCCCTACAGGGTACGAGCAGTACTTC. This chain connects TRBV19 to TRBJ2-7; possibly TRBD1 for D (6 bases). Germline CDR1 and CDR2: LNHDA and SQIVND (reference sequence). There are 12 residues in the CDR3. The V end was cut by 9 bases, the J end by 4 bases, with 13 bases between.